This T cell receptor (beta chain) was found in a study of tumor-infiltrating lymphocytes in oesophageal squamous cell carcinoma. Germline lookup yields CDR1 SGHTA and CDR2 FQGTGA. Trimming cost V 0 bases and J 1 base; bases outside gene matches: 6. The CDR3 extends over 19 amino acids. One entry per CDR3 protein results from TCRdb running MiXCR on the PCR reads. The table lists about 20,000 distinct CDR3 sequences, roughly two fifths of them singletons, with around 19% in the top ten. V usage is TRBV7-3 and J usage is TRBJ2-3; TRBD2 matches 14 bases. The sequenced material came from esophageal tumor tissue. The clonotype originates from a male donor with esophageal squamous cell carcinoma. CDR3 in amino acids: CASSLTGTSGGVGTDTQYF. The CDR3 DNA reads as TGTGCCAGCAGCTTAACAGGGACTAGCGGGGGCGTAGGCACAGATACGCAGTATTTT.